The rows below give T cell receptor beta chains drawn from one sample of a study of CD8 T cells in Susac syndrome. MiXCR was run by TCRdb on the immunoSEQ multiplex PCR reads, yielding one entry per CDR3 protein. Of more than 95,000 distinct CDR3 sequences listed, approximately 95% are singletons. The sequenced sample was CD8+ T cells from PBMCs. The receptor set was obtained from a human donor with multiple sclerosis. Each CDR3 is given with its conserved first and last residue. The D gene is left open where the match is weak. Only some rows state a clone size, as once, few, many or a class for expanded clones.

.	TRBD2	16	TRBJ2-3	TRBV9	CASSVSSSGRTDTQYF	TGTGCCAGCAGCGTATCCAGCAGCGGGAGAACAGATACGCAGTATTTT
.	.	13	TRBJ2-1	TRBV2	CASPGDSYNEQFF	TGTGCCAGTCCAGGGGACTCCTACAATGAGCAGTTCTTC
.	.	13	TRBJ2-7	TRBV7-9	CASSLRSGYEQYF	TGTGCCAGCAGCTTACGGTCCGGGTACGAGCAGTACTTC
once	TRBD1	14	TRBJ1-6	TRBV15	CATSEGGSGSPLHF	TGTGCCACCAGCGAAGGGGGCAGCGGATCACCCCTCCACTTT
.	TRBD2	13	TRBJ2-3	TRBV29-1	CSVVSGRTDTQYF	TGCAGCGTTGTTAGCGGGAGAACAGATACGCAGTATTTT
.	TRBD2	13	TRBJ2-1	TRBV6-2/TRBV6-3	CASSLAGHNEQFF	TGTGCCAGCAGTCTAGCGGGACACAATGAGCAGTTCTTC
.	.	11	TRBJ1-1	TRBV30	CAWIGTPEAFF	TGTGCCTGGATCGGGACGCCTGAAGCTTTCTTT
.	TRBD1	17	TRBJ2-2	TRBV7-9	CASSFRLGQLETGELFF	TGTGCCAGCAGCTTTCGTCTGGGACAGCTGGAGACCGGGGAGCTGTTTTTT
.	.	15	TRBJ1-1	TRBV6-5	CASSYSSRSNTEAFF	TGTGCCAGCAGTTACTCGTCCAGATCCAACACTGAAGCTTTCTTT
.	.	15	TRBJ2-5	TRBV3-1	CASSQDPQIQETQYF	TGTGCCAGCAGCCAAGATCCCCAGATCCAAGAGACCCAGTACTTC
once	.	15	TRBJ2-3	TRBV5-1	CASSHRMGSTDTQYF	TGCGCCAGCAGCCATCGAATGGGAAGCACAGATACGCAGTATTTT
.	.	14	TRBJ2-1	TRBV12-3/TRBV12-4	CASSLGGVHNEQFF	TGTGCCAGCAGTTTAGGGGGAGTTCACAATGAGCAGTTCTTC
.	TRBD1	18	TRBJ2-1	TRBV24-1	CATRQGKTRQPNIDEQFF	TGTGCCACGCGACAGGGAAAGACACGGCAACCTAATATCGATGAGCAGTTCTTC
once	.	15	TRBJ2-1	TRBV19	CASTPFEGGARSQFF	TGTGCCAGTACCCCCTTTGAGGGGGGCGCCCGGTCGCAGTTCTTC
.	.	14	TRBJ2-5	TRBV2	CASSGMGRGETQYF	TGTGCCAGCAGTGGAATGGGCAGAGGAGAGACCCAGTACTTC
.	TRBD1	14	TRBJ1-3	TRBV27	CASSPDRAGNTIYF	TGTGCCAGCAGCCCGGACAGGGCCGGAAACACCATATATTTT
.	.	13	TRBJ1-1	TRBV27	CASGWASNTEAFF	TGTGCCAGCGGCTGGGCCTCGAACACTGAAGCTTTCTTT
.	.	15	TRBJ2-5	TRBV7-7	CASSFFGSSQETQYF	TGTGCCAGCAGCTTTTTCGGGTCTTCCCAAGAGACCCAGTACTTC
once	.	14	TRBJ2-1	TRBV6-6	CASSSSAYGNEQFF	TGTGCCAGCAGTTCCTCCGCCTACGGGAATGAGCAGTTCTTC
.	.	11	TRBJ2-1	TRBV29-1	CSVPTLGFRFF	TGCAGCGTTCCGACCCTAGGTTTTCGGTTCTTC
.	TRBD2	16	TRBJ2-2	TRBV6-1	CASSEAQREVDGELFF	TGTGCCAGCAGTGAAGCTCAGCGGGAGGTCGACGGGGAGCTGTTTTTT
once	TRBD1	19	TRBJ1-1	TRBV14	CASSQEPRDRGPGNTEAFF	TGTGCCAGCAGCCAAGAGCCCCGGGACAGGGGGCCCGGGAACACTGAAGCTTTCTTT
.	.	13	TRBJ2-1	TRBV6-1	CASMESALHEQFF	TGTGCCAGCATGGAGTCCGCTTTGCATGAGCAGTTCTTC
few	.	13	TRBJ2-2	TRBV27	CASSLGLTGELFF	TGTGCCAGCAGTTTGGGCTTGACCGGGGAGCTGTTTTTT
.	.	14	TRBJ1-1	TRBV27	CASRRYNRNTEAFF	TGTGCCAGCAGAAGGTATAACAGGAACACTGAAGCTTTCTTT
.	TRBD1	15	TRBJ1-2	TRBV7-9	CASSLGDRNIYGYTF	TGTGCCAGCAGCTTAGGGGACAGAAATATCTATGGCTACACCTTC
.	TRBD1	15	TRBJ2-7	TRBV12-3/TRBV12-4	CASSLSPTGSYEQYF	TGTGCCAGCAGTTTATCACCGACAGGGTCCTACGAGCAGTACTTC
.	.	12	TRBJ2-7	TRBV12-3/TRBV12-4	CASSGRLLEQYF	TGTGCCAGCAGTGGGAGACTGCTGGAGCAGTACTTC
.	.	14	TRBJ1-2	TRBV7-9	CASSEGPKNYGYTF	TGTGCCAGCAGCGAGGGACCGAAGAACTATGGCTACACCTTC
.	.	17	TRBJ1-1	TRBV4-1	CASRPRPFRTVNTEAFF	TGCGCCAGCAGACCTAGACCCTTCAGGACCGTGAACACTGAAGCTTTCTTT
.	.	13	TRBJ2-7	TRBV5-1	CASSMGLYGEQYF	TGCGCCAGCAGCATGGGCCTTTACGGCGAGCAGTACTTC